This passage covers 9 T cell receptor beta chains from one sample sequenced in a study of T cell repertoires in cytomegalovirus infection. TCRdb reprocessed the reads via MiXCR and lists one record per CDR3 protein. Of just under 550,000 distinct CDR3 sequences in the sample, about 26% were seen once. Input material: PBMCs. The receptors originated from a human donor in good health (CMV status not recorded). Some clones in this sample may be carry-over from other donors' samples.

The chain is built from TRBV7-9 and TRBJ2-4, with TRBD2 matching over 9 bases. Germline V lookup: CDR1 SEHNR, CDR2 FQNEAQ (reference sequence). J was trimmed by 2 bases and V by 3 bases; bases with no gene match: 5. CDR3 length equals 16 residues. The CDR3 is CASSFSSGNTKNIQYF. The DNA of the CDR3 is TGTGCCAGCAGCTTTTCTAGCGGGAATACCAAAAACATTCAGTACTTC.

The chain is built from TRBV5-5 and TRBJ2-7, with 7 bases that match TRBD1. The germline V gene encodes CDR1 SGHKS and CDR2 YYEKEE (reference sequence). The V and J ends lost 0 bases and 4 bases, in that order; junction bases with no gene match: 7. The CDR3 sequence is 15 residues long. As DNA, the CDR3 is TGTGCCAGCAGCTTGGGAGCCGGGACAGTGTACGAGCAGTACGTC. Its protein is CASSLGAGTVYEQYV.

At least ten counts were recorded for this clonotype. V and J are TRBV7-9 and TRBJ1-2; D is perhaps TRBD1 (6 bases). Trimming removed 5 bases from V and 8 bases from J, with 15 bases in between. CDR1 is SEHNR, CDR2 FQNEAQ, per germline (reference sequence). The CDR3 is 13 amino acids. This CDR3 is CASSPTGALGYTF. CDR3 coding DNA: TGTGCCAGCAGCCCGACGGGGGCGTTAGGCTACACCTTC.

The rearrangement uses TRBV5-1 and TRBJ2-3, with a weak D call TRBD1 (5 bases). The CDR3 is 16 residues long. CDR1 and CDR2 (germline): SGHRS, YFSETQ. The V end was cut by 4 bases, the J end by 0 bases, with 15 bases between. Here the CDR3 DNA reads TGCGCCAGCAGCCCGTCGACAGCTCCTAGCACAGATACGCAGTATTTT. Translating gives CASSPSTAPSTDTQYF.

This clonotype was seen many times. The chain recombines TRBV11-1 with TRBJ2-7, with TRBD2 as a possible D gene (6 bases). Germline V CDR1 and CDR2: SGHAT, FQDESV (reference sequence). Trimming stripped 1 base from V and 3 bases from J, with 19 bases between. The CDR3 has 17 residues. The CDR3 DNA reads as TGTGCCAGCAGCTTAGGGGTTAGCGGTACCGTCTTCTACGAGCAGTACTTC. Its translation: CASSLGVSGTVFYEQYF.

A few counts support this clonotype. The CDR3 spells CASGFLAVSSYNEQFF. CDR3 nucleotide sequence: TGTGCCAGCGGTTTTCTAGCGGTTAGCTCCTACAATGAGCAGTTCTTC. This chain connects TRBV6-6 to TRBJ2-1; 7 nucleotides align to TRBD2. The V gene end was trimmed by 8 bases and the J gene end by 0 bases; junction bases not matched to a gene: 10. The germline CDR1 and CDR2 sequences are MNHNY and SVGAGI (reference sequence). The CDR3 is 16 residues long.

The table lists this clonotype with many counts. The J gene is TRBJ2-1, the V gene TRBV7-2, with 7 bases identical to TRBD1. The CDR3 runs 13 residues. Per the germline V gene, CDR1 is SGHTA and CDR2 is FQGNSA. With V trimmed by 5 bases and J by 14 bases, 12 bases remained unmatched. CDR3 residues: CASSNRDSEREFF. CDR3 DNA sequence: TGTGCCAGCAGCAACCGGGACAGTGAGAGAGAGTTCTTC.

This clonotype turned up a few times. This chain uses TRBV20-1 with TRBJ1-1; TRBD1 matches 7 bases. V was pared by 3 bases and J by 4 bases, with 8 bases of the junction left unmatched. The germline CDR1 and CDR2 sequences are DFQATT and SNEGSKA (reference sequence). This CDR3 is built from 14 residues. CDR3 region: CSARKPGTATEAFF. In DNA, the CDR3 is TGCAGTGCTAGGAAACCCGGGACAGCCACTGAAGCTTTCTTT.

V gene TRBV30 combines with J gene TRBJ2-2; 11 bases agree with TRBD2. Trimming took 5 bases from V and 1 from J; bases not matched to a gene: 3. The CDR3 runs to 15 residues. The germline V gene encodes CDR1 GTSNPN and CDR2 SVGIG (reference sequence). CDR3 amino acids: CAWGGLAENTGELFF. CDR3 DNA: TGTGCCTGGGGGGGACTAGCGGAGAACACCGGGGAGCTGTTTTTT.